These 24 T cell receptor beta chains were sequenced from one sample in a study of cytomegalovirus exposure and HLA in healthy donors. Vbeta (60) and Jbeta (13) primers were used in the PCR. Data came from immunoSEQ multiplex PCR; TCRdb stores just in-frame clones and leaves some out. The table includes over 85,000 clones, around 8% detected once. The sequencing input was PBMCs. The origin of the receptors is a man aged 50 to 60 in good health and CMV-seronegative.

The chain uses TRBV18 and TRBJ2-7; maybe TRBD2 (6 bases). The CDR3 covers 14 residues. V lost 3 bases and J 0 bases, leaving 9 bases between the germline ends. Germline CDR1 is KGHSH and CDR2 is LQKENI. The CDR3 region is CASSPATSSYEQYF. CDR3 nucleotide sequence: TGTGCCAGCTCACCCGCGACTAGCTCCTACGAGCAGTACTTC.

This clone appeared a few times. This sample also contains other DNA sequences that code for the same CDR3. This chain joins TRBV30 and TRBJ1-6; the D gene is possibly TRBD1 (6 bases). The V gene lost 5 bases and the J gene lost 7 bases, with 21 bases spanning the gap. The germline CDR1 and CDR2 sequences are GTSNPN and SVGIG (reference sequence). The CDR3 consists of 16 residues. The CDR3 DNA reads TGTGCCTGGGTCTCCCCCAGGGGACGGCTCAATTCACCCCTCCACTTT. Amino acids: CAWVSPRGRLNSPLHF.

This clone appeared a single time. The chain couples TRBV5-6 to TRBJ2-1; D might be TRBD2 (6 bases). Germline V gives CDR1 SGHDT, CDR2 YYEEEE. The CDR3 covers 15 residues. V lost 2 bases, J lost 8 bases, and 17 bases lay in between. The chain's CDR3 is CASSLIRSSADEQFF. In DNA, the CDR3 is TGTGCCAGCAGCTTAATCCGGTCTAGCGCCGATGAGCAGTTCTTC. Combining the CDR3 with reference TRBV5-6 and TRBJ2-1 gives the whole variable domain DAGVTQSPTHLIKTRGQQVTLRCSPKSGHDTVSWYQQALGQGPQFIFQYYEEEERQRGNFPDRFSGHQFPNYSSELNVNALLLGDSALYLCASSLIRSSADEQFFGPGTRLTVL.

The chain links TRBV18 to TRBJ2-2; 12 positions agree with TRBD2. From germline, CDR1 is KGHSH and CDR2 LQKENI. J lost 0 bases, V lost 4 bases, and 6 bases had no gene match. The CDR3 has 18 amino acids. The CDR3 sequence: CASSRMTSGGTNTGELFF. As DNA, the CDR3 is TGTGCCAGCTCACGGATGACTAGCGGGGGTACGAACACCGGGGAGCTGTTTTTT.

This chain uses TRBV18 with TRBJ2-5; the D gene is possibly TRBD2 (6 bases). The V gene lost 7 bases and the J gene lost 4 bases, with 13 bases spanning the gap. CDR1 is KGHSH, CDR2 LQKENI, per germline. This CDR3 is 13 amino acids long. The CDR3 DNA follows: TGTGCCAGCTGGGACTTCGCTGGAGAGACCCAGTACTTC. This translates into CASWDFAGETQYF.

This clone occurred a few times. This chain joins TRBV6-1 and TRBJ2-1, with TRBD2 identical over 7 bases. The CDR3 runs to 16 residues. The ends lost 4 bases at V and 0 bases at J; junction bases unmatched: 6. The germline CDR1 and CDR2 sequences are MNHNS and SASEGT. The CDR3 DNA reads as TGTGCCAGCAGTGGGGAGGGACTTCTCTCCTACAATGAGCAGTTCTTC. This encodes CASSGEGLLSYNEQFF.

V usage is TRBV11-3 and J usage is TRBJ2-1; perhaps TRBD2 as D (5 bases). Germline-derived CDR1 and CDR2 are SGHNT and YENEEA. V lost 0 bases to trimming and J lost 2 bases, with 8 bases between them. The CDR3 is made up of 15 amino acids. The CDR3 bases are TGTGCCAGCAGCTTAGATACGGGAACCTACAATGAGCAGTTCTTC. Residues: CASSLDTGTYNEQFF. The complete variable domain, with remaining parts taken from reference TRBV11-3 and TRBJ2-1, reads EAGVVQSPRYKIIEKKQPVAFWCNPISGHNTLYWYLQNLGQGPELLIRYENEEAVDDSQLPKDRFSAERLKGVDSTLKIQPAELGDSAVYLCASSLDTGTYNEQFFGPGTRLTVL.

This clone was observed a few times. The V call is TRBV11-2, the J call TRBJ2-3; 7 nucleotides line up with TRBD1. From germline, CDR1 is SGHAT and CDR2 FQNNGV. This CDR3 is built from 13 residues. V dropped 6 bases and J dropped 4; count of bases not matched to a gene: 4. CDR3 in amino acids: CASRLQGADTQYF. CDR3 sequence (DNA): TGTGCCAGCAGATTGCAGGGGGCAGATACGCAGTATTTT.

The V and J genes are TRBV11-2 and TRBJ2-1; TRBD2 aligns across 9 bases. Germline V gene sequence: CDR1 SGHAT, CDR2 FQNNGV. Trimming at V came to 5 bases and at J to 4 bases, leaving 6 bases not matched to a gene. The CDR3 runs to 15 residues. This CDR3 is CASSTLAGEYNEQFF. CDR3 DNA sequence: TGTGCCAGCAGCACGTTAGCGGGGGAATACAATGAGCAGTTCTTC.

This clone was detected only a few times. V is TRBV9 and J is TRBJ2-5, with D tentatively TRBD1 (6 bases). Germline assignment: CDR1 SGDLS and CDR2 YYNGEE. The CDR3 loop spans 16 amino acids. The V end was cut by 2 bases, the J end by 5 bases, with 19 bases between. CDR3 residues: CASSVGVASGEETQYF. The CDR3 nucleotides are TGTGCCAGCAGCGTTGGGGTTGCCTCAGGGGAGGAGACCCAGTACTTC.

The CDR3: CASSLGSGGATGQYF. The CDR3 DNA follows: TGTGCCAGCAGTTTAGGGAGCGGGGGGGCTACGGGGCAGTACTTC. The gene calls are TRBV27 and TRBJ2-7; 10 positions agree with TRBD2. This CDR3 spans 15 amino acids. CDR1 MNHEY and CDR2 SMNVEV come from the germline V gene (reference sequence). Trimming took 2 bases from V and 9 from J; bases not matched to a gene: 10.

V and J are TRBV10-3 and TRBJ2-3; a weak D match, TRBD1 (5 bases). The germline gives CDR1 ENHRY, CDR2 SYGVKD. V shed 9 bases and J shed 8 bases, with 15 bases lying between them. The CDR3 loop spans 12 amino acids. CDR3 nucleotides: TGTGCCATTTCCGGTGCTCAGGGTACGCAGTATTTT. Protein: CAISGAQGTQYF.

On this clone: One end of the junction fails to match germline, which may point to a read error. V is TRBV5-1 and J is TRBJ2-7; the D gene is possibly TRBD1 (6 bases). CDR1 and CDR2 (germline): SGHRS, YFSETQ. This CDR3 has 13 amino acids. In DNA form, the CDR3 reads TGCGCCAGCAGCTTCAGGGGACCCTACGAGCAGTCCTTC. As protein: CASSFRGPYEQSF.

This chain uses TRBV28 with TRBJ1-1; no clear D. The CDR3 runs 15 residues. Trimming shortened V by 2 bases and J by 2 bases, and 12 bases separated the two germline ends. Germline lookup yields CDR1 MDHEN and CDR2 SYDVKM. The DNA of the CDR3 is TGTGCCAGCAGTTTACCTAGAAATCTTAACACTGAAGCTTTCTTT. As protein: CASSLPRNLNTEAFF.

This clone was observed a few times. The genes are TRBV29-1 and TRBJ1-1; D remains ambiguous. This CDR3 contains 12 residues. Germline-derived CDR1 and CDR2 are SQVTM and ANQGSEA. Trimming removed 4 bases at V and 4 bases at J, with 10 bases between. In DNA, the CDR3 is TGCAGCGTTGCGGGTCGTAGCACTGAAGCTTTCTTT. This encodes CSVAGRSTEAFF.

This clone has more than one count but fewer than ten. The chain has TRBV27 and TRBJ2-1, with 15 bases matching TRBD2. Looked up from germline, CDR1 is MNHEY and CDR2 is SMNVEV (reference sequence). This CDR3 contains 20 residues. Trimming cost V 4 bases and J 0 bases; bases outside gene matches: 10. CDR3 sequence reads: CASSSRPGLAGGFSYNEQFF. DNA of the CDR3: TGTGCCAGCAGTTCTCGTCCGGGACTAGCGGGAGGTTTCTCCTACAATGAGCAGTTCTTC.

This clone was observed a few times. DNA of the CDR3: TGTGCCAGCAGCCTGGGCCCCCCGGCCTACGAGCAGTACTTC. It yields the protein CASSLGPPAYEQYF. This rearrangement joins TRBV2 to TRBJ2-7; D is uncertain. The ends were cut back, 6 bases at V and 2 bases at J, with 14 bases in the middle. The V gene's germline CDR1 is SNHLY and CDR2 FYNNEI. The CDR3 extends over 14 amino acids.

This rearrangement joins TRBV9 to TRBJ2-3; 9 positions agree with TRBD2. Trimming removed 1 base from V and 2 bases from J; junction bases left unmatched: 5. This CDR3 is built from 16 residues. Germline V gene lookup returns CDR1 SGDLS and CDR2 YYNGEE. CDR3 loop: CASSVTAGGNTDTQYF. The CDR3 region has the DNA TGTGCCAGCAGCGTAACCGCGGGAGGGAACACAGATACGCAGTATTTT.

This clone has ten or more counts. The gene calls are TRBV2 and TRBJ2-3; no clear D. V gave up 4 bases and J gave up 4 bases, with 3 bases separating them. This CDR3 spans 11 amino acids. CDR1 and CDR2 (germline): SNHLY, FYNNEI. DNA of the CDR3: TGTGCCAGCAGTGTCGCAGATACGCAGTATTTT. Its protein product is CASSVADTQYF.

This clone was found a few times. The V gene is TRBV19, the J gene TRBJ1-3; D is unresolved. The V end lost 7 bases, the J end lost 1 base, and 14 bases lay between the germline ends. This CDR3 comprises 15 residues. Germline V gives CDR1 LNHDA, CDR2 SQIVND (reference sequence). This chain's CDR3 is CASTQEGRSGNTIYF. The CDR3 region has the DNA TGTGCCAGTACCCAGGAAGGGAGGTCTGGAAACACCATATATTTT.

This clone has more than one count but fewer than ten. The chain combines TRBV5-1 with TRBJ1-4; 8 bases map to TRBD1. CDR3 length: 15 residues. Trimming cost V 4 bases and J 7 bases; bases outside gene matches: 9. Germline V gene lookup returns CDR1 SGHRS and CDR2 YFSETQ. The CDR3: CASSLGQGNSEKLFF. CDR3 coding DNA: TGCGCCAGCAGCCTCGGACAGGGAAATAGTGAAAAACTGTTTTTT.

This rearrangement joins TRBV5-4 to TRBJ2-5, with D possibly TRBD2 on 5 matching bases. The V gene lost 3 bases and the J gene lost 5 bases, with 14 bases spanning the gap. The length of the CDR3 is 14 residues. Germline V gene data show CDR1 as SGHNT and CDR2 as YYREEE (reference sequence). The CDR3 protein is CASSWRKGPETQYF. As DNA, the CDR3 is TGTGCCAGCAGCTGGAGGAAAGGGCCGGAGACCCAGTACTTC.

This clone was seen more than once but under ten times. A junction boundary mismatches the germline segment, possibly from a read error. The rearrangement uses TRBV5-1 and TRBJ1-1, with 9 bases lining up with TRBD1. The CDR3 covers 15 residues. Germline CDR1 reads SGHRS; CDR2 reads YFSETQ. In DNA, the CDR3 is TGCGCCAGCAGCTCGAACTCCGGGACAGGGATGGTGTTGCTCTTT. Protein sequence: CASSSNSGTGMVLLF. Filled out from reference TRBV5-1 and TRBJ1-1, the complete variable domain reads KAGVTQTPRYLIKTRGQQVTLSCSPISGHRSVSWYQQTPGQGLQFLFEYFSETQRNKGNFPGRFSGRQFSNSRSEMNVSTLELGDSALYLCASSSNSGTGMVLLFGQGTRLTVV.

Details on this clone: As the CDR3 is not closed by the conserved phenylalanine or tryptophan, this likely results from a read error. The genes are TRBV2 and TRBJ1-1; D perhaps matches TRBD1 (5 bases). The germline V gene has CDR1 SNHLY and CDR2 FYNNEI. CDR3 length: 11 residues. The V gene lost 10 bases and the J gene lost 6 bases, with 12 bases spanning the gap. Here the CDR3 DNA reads TGTGCCATACAGGTACCTCCTGAAGCTTTCTTG. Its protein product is CAIQVPPEAFL.